The rows below give T cell receptor beta chains drawn from one sample of a study of blood T cell repertoires in COVID-19. Profiling relied on immunoSEQ multiplex PCR, and the TCRdb table lists in-frame clones only, not all of them. The profile shows 140,000 to 150,000 clones, 80% to 90% of them singletons. The specimen sequenced was peripheral blood. Receptor source: a woman aged 55-69 years with COVID-19, enrolled during active disease. CDR3s include the opening cysteine and the closing phenylalanine or tryptophan. A D gene is named only where the DNA matches it firmly. Part of the rows lack a size; the others show once, few, many or a class for expanded clones.

TRBJ2-2 | - | TRBV14 | few | CASSRRVTGELFF | TGTGCCAGCAGCCGCAGGGTCACCGGGGAGCTGTTTTTT
TRBJ1-1 | - | TRBV3-1/TRBV3-2 | once | CASSQAQGRVFF | TGTGCCAGCAGCCAGGCTCAGGGGAGAGTTTTCTTT
TRBJ2-1 | TRBD2 | TRBV15 | - | CATSPRLAGRNEQFF | TGTGCCACCAGCCCCCGACTAGCGGGCCGCAATGAGCAGTTCTTC
TRBJ1-1 | TRBD1 | TRBV12-5 | - | CASGLTGDTEAFF | TGTGCTAGTGGTTTGACAGGGGACACTGAAGCTTTCTTT
TRBJ2-3 | - | TRBV24-1 | once | CATSDWQGTDTQYF | TGTGCCACCAGTGATTGGCAGGGCACAGATACGCAGTATTTT
TRBJ2-1 | TRBD2 | TRBV6-6 | few | CASSPREAGGLSSYNEQFF | TGTGCCAGCAGTCCGAGGGAAGCGGGGGGCCTTAGCTCCTACAATGAGCAGTTCTTC
TRBJ2-1 | TRBD1 | TRBV10-1 | - | CASSEDSLRQGYNEQFF | TGCGCCAGCAGTGAGGACTCCCTAAGACAGGGGTACAATGAGCAGTTCTTC
TRBJ1-1 | TRBD1 | TRBV15 | many | CATSRLDTGAGEAFF | TGTGCCACCAGCAGACTCGATACAGGGGCGGGTGAAGCTTTCTTT
TRBJ2-3 | TRBD1 | TRBV5-1 | - | CASSSGPRDRGIDTQYF | TGCGCCAGCAGCTCCGGGCCCCGGGACAGGGGGATAGATACGCAGTATTTT
TRBJ2-5 | - | TRBV3-1/TRBV3-2 | once | CASSQSGGGHQYF | TGTGCCAGCAGCCAAAGTGGGGGGGGGCACCAGTACTTC
TRBJ1-1 | TRBD1 | TRBV6-5 | - | CASSPTGGNTEAFF | TGTGCCAGCAGTCCAACAGGGGGGAACACTGAAGCTTTCTTT
TRBJ2-5 | TRBD2 | TRBV10-3 | - | CAGSSLAGDQETQYF | TGTGCCGGCAGCTCCTTAGCGGGGGACCAAGAGACCCAGTACTTC
TRBJ2-1 | TRBD2 | TRBV2 | - | CAILAGGSYNEQFF | TGTGCCATCCTAGCGGGGGGATCCTACAATGAGCAGTTCTTC
TRBJ1-1 | - | TRBV7-9 | - | CASSLVADTEAFF | TGTGCCAGCAGCCTCGTGGCGGACACTGAAGCTTTCTTT
TRBJ1-1 | - | TRBV5-6 | - | CASSYGREAFF | TGTGCCAGCAGCTACGGGAGGGAAGCTTTCTTT
TRBJ1-5 | - | TRBV6-2/TRBV6-3 | few | CASSNSQYAQPQHF | TGTGCCAGCAGTAACTCCCAGTACGCTCAGCCCCAGCATTTT
TRBJ1-1 | - | TRBV7-9 | few | CASSLADRLNTEAFF | TGTGCCAGCAGCTTAGCCGACAGACTGAACACTGAAGCTTTCTTT
TRBJ2-3 | TRBD1 | TRBV6-2/TRBV6-3 | few | CASSYSGQATDTQYF | TGTGCCAGCAGTTACTCCGGACAGGCCACAGATACGCAGTATTTT
TRBJ1-1 | - | TRBV4-2 | - | CASSQEDRGPGNTEAFF | TGTGCCAGCAGCCAAGAGGATCGGGGTCCTGGGAACACTGAAGCTTTCTTT
TRBJ2-2 | TRBD2 | TRBV18 | - | CASSPPGGGANTGELFF | TGTGCCAGCTCACCACCCGGCGGGGGGGCGAACACCGGGGAGCTGTTTTTT
TRBJ2-7 | - | TRBV6-5 | - | CASKSPQGSYEQYF | TGTGCCAGCAAATCCCCCCAGGGTAGTTACGAGCAGTACTTC
TRBJ1-5 | TRBD1 | TRBV18 | few | CASSFSRTGVGQPQHF | TGTGCCAGCTCATTTTCCCGGACAGGGGTGGGTCAGCCCCAGCATTTT
TRBJ2-3 | - | TRBV5-6 | - | CASSSYPRARGADTQYF | TGTGCCAGCAGCTCCTATCCCAGGGCCAGGGGAGCAGATACGCAGTATTTT
TRBJ2-1 | - | TRBV5-4 | once | CASSSAGARSYNEQFF | TGTGCCAGCAGCTCTGCGGGGGCCCGGTCCTACAATGAGCAGTTCTTC
TRBJ2-3 | TRBD2 | TRBV7-2 | - | CASSPGTSRGDTQYF | TGTGCCAGCAGCCCTGGGACTAGCAGAGGAGATACGCAGTATTTT
TRBJ1-2 | TRBD1 | TRBV4-3 | - | CASSDSIGGTGRANYGYTF | TGCGCCAGCAGCGACAGCATCGGGGGGACAGGGAGGGCTAACTATGGCTACACCTTC
TRBJ1-1 | TRBD1 | TRBV7-9 | few | CASSLASGGDTEAFF | TGTGCCAGCAGCTTAGCTTCAGGGGGCGATACTGAAGCTTTCTTT
TRBJ1-5 | - | TRBV7-2 | once | CASSPYRGNQPQHF | TGTGCCAGCAGCCCCTACAGGGGCAATCAGCCCCAGCATTTT
TRBJ1-1 | - | TRBV4-1 | - | CASSPRGAGTEAFF | TGCGCCAGCAGCCCTCGGGGGGCGGGGACTGAAGCTTTCTTT
TRBJ1-5 | - | TRBV19 | - | CASSMEANNQPQHF | TGTGCCAGTAGTATGGAGGCGAACAATCAGCCCCAGCATTTT
TRBJ2-3 | TRBD2 | TRBV27 | - | CASSLNGGASDTQYF | TGTGCCAGCAGTTTAAACGGGGGGGCCTCAGATACGCAGTATTTT
TRBJ1-2 | - | TRBV27 | - | CASSQRVLDGYTF | TGTGCCAGCAGTCAACGGGTCCTCGATGGCTACACCTTC
TRBJ2-3 | - | TRBV18 | - | CASSPQDDTQYF | TGTGCCAGCTCACCCCAGGATGATACGCAGTATTTT
TRBJ1-5 | TRBD1 | TRBV23-1 | - | CASSRPGQGFTYSNQPQHF | TGCGCCAGCAGTCGGCCGGGACAGGGTTTTACCTATAGCAATCAGCCCCAGCATTTT
TRBJ1-2 | - | TRBV7-2 | - | CASSLARGGGYTF | TGTGCCAGCAGCTTAGCCCGCGGGGGGGGCTACACCTTC
TRBJ1-2 | - | TRBV21-1 | - | CASISQQGANYGYTF | TGTGCCAGCATCTCTCAGCAGGGGGCTAACTATGGCTACACCTTC
TRBJ1-1 | - | TRBV7-9 | - | CASSLGQQGRTEAFF | TGTGCCAGCAGCTTAGGGCAGCAGGGGCGGACTGAAGCTTTCTTT
TRBJ1-5 | - | TRBV7-2 | - | CASSLVGGVDQPQHF | TGTGCCAGCAGCTTAGTAGGGGGGGTGGATCAGCCCCAGCATTTT
TRBJ2-7 | TRBD1 | TRBV6-5 | - | CASRSSGTDYEQYF | TGTGCCAGCAGATCATCCGGGACAGACTACGAGCAGTACTTC
TRBJ2-3 | TRBD2 | TRBV11-2 | - | CASSSPRSGGSTDTQYF | TGTGCCAGCAGCTCCCCCCGATCGGGGGGAAGCACAGATACGCAGTATTTT
TRBJ1-2 | - | TRBV7-2 | - | CASSSPRSRQIYGYTF | TGTGCCAGCAGCTCCCCCCGGTCCCGACAGATCTATGGCTACACCTTC
TRBJ2-3 | TRBD2 | TRBV5-1 | - | CASSSGTRGTDTQYF | TGCGCCAGCAGTAGTGGGACTAGGGGCACAGATACGCAGTATTTT
TRBJ2-5 | TRBD1 | TRBV27 | once | CASSLTGGSVETQYF | TGTGCCAGCAGTTTAACAGGGGGCTCTGTGGAGACCCAGTACTTC
TRBJ1-1 | - | TRBV9 | few | CASSVAGVNTEAFF | TGTGCCAGCAGCGTAGCAGGGGTGAACACTGAAGCTTTCTTT
TRBJ2-2 | TRBD2 | TRBV20-1 | - | CSASGERGTNTGELFF | TGCAGTGCTAGTGGGGAGCGGGGCACGAACACCGGGGAGCTGTTTTTT
TRBJ1-6 | TRBD1 | TRBV5-1 | - | CASSRYTGTGDSPLHF | TGCGCCAGCAGCAGGTATACCGGGACAGGGGACTCACCCCTCCACTTT
TRBJ2-7 | TRBD1 | TRBV15 | - | CATSRSGQGPYEQYF | TGTGCCACCAGCAGGTCAGGACAGGGGCCTTACGAGCAGTACTTC
TRBJ2-1 | - | TRBV18 | - | CASSRTRREYNEQFF | TGTGCCAGCTCTCGTACCAGAAGGGAGTACAATGAGCAGTTCTTC
TRBJ2-7 | - | TRBV4-1 | - | CASSHGRESGYEQYF | TGCGCCAGCAGCCATGGTAGGGAAAGCGGTTACGAGCAGTACTTC
TRBJ1-1 | - | TRBV30 | - | CACQTKGRVTEAFF | TGTGCCTGCCAGACTAAGGGTAGGGTCACTGAAGCTTTCTTT
TRBJ1-2 | TRBD1 | TRBV6-6 | - | CASSYSDRAYYGYTF | TGTGCCAGCAGTTACTCGGACAGGGCCTACTATGGCTACACCTTC
TRBJ2-1 | - | TRBV6-6 | - | CASSPQADEQFF | TGTGCCAGCAGTCCCCAGGCCGATGAGCAGTTCTTC
TRBJ2-7 | TRBD2 | TRBV12-5 | - | CASGLNWGTTGLYEQYF | TGTGCTAGTGGTTTGAACTGGGGGACTACCGGCCTCTACGAGCAGTACTTC
TRBJ1-1 | TRBD1 | TRBV5-4 | - | CASSRDRGNTEAFF | TGTGCCAGCAGCAGGGACAGGGGAAACACTGAAGCTTTCTTT